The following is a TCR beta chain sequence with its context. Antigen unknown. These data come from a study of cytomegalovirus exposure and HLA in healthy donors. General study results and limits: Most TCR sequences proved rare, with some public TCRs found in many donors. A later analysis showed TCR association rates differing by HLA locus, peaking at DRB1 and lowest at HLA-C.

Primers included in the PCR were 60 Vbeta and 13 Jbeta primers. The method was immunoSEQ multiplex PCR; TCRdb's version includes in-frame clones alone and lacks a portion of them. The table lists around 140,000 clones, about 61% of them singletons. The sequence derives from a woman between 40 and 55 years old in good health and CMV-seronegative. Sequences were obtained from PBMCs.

The CDR3 DNA reads as TGCGCCAGCAGCCAAGATCCCAGCTCCTACAATGAGCAGTTCTTC. Its protein is CASSQDPSSYNEQFF. V and J are TRBV4-3 and TRBJ2-1; D remains ambiguous. V shed 0 bases and J shed 0 bases, with 6 bases lying between them. Germline V gene lookup returns CDR1 LGHNA and CDR2 YSLEER. The length of the CDR3 is 15 residues.